What follows are 31 T cell receptor beta chains derived from one specimen sequenced in a study of blood T cell repertoires in COVID-19 (dated by TCRdb to 2018 to 2020). The library came from the immunoSEQ multiplex PCR assay. TCRdb mirrors the immuneACCESS table, restricted to in-frame sequences. Some clones are absent from its copies; in checked studies, under half trace to an unresolved V gene, and the reason for the others is unknown. For this sample there are 300,000 to 400,000 clones; more than 70% appear just once. More than 0.95% of the sample goes to the ten largest clones. The sequencing input was PBMCs or T cells enriched from blood (not recorded which). These receptors were collected from a woman under 30 who had recovered from COVID-19.

CDR3 sequence reads: CASKTPTDTNYGYTF. The CDR3 coding sequence is TGTGCCAGCAAGACCCCGACAGATACCAACTATGGCTACACCTTC. The chain has TRBV2 and TRBJ1-2; possibly TRBD1 for D (5 bases). V lost 7 bases to trimming and J lost 2 bases, with 17 bases between them. The germline CDR1 and CDR2 sequences are SNHLY and FYNNEI. CDR3 size: 15 residues.

The rearrangement joins TRBV4-1 to TRBJ1-6; a possible D gene is TRBD1 (5 bases). The V gene lost 1 base and the J gene lost 10 bases, with 14 bases spanning the gap. Germline V CDR1 and CDR2: MGHRA, YSYEKL. The CDR3 has 15 amino acids. The CDR3 loop reads CASSQGGRRDSPLHF. In DNA form, the CDR3 reads TGCGCCAGCAGCCAAGGCGGTAGGAGGGACTCACCCCTCCACTTT.

The chain is built from TRBV11-3 and TRBJ2-5; D remains unclear. The CDR3 sequence is 14 residues long. The germline V gene has CDR1 SGHNT and CDR2 YENEEA. V lost 2 bases and J lost 1, with 8 bases in between. CDR3 sequence: CASSLPDSQETQYF. The DNA for the CDR3 is TGTGCCAGCAGCTTACCCGACTCCCAAGAGACCCAGTACTTC. Full variable domain (remainder filled in from reference TRBV11-3 and TRBJ2-5): EAGVVQSPRYKIIEKKQPVAFWCNPISGHNTLYWYLQNLGQGPELLIRYENEEAVDDSQLPKDRFSAERLKGVDSTLKIQPAELGDSAVYLCASSLPDSQETQYFGPGTRLLVL.

By proportion, this clone is large (0.1 to 1%). The genes are TRBV19 and TRBJ1-2, with 7 nucleotides matching TRBD1. The CDR3 contains 14 residues. V shed 6 bases and J 6 bases; nucleotides not matched to a gene: 10. In germline, CDR1 is LNHDA, CDR2 SQIVND (reference sequence). The CDR3 loop is CASSAQQGLNGYTF. CDR3 DNA sequence: TGTGCCAGTAGCGCCCAACAGGGGCTAAATGGCTACACCTTC.

The gene calls are TRBV11-2 and TRBJ1-1; D gene unclear. The V gene lost 1 base and the J gene lost 5 bases, with 5 bases spanning the gap. Germline CDR1 SGHAT, CDR2 FQNNGV. The CDR3 covers 12 residues. Here the CDR3 reads CASSLAGTEAFF. CDR3 nucleotides: TGTGCCAGCAGCTTAGCGGGGACTGAAGCTTTCTTT.

This clone was detected only once. The rearrangement joins TRBV4-1 to TRBJ1-2, with D perhaps matching TRBD1 (5 bases). Trimming left V 5 bases short and J 5 bases short, with 21 bases between. Germline CDR1 MGHRA, CDR2 YSYEKL. This CDR3 has 16 amino acids. In DNA form, the CDR3 reads TGCGCCAGCAGCTACGCAAAACACGCGGGGGATTATGGCTACACCTTC. This translates into CASSYAKHAGDYGYTF.

The gene calls are TRBV5-4 and TRBJ2-5, with D perhaps matching TRBD2 (6 bases). The CDR3 has 15 residues. V lost 4 bases and J 1 base, leaving 14 bases between the germline ends. Germline values: CDR1 SGHNT, CDR2 YYREEE (reference sequence). CDR3 protein: CASSHLAESQETQYF. The CDR3 nucleotides are TGTGCCAGCAGCCATTTAGCGGAGTCCCAAGAGACCCAGTACTTC.

This chain joins TRBV27 and TRBJ2-7; 7 nucleotides align to TRBD2. Germline V gene data show CDR1 as MNHEY and CDR2 as SMNVEV (reference sequence). The CDR3 loop spans 14 amino acids. Trimming cost V 3 bases and J 4 bases; bases outside gene matches: 6. The CDR3 DNA reads TGTGCCAGCAGTTTCTCGGGGGGTGATTACGAGCAGTACTTC. Its protein is CASSFSGGDYEQYF.

The rearrangement links TRBV10-3 to TRBJ1-1, with D possibly being TRBD1 (5 bases). V gave up 6 bases and J gave up 0 bases, with 14 bases separating them. From germline, CDR1 is ENHRY and CDR2 SYGVKD. This CDR3 is built from 15 residues. The CDR3, as DNA: TGTGCCATCAGGGGCGGGGGGAATTTGAACACTGAAGCTTTCTTT. Translating gives CAIRGGGNLNTEAFF.

The gene calls are TRBV21-1 and TRBJ2-3; the table's D call of TRBD1 was not tested on the DNA. TRBV21-1 is termed a pseudogene. This CDR3 contains 15 residues. CDR3 nucleotides: TGTGCCAGCAGCACCACCCCGGACAGAATGGATACGCAGTATTTT. Its translation: CASSTTPDRMDTQYF.

This clone was seen more than once but under ten times. The V gene is TRBV25-1, the J gene TRBJ1-2; D gene ambiguous. In germline, CDR1 is MGHDK, CDR2 SYGVNS. V was shortened by 3 bases and J by 5 bases, with 7 bases between the two germline ends. The CDR3 covers 12 residues. The CDR3 loop is CASSDPGYGYTF. CDR3 nucleotides: TGTGCCAGCAGTGATCCGGGATATGGCTACACCTTC.

A single count supports this clone. Other nucleotide sequences from this sample produce the same CDR3. The chain is built from TRBV6-5 and TRBJ2-1, with 11 nucleotides matching TRBD2. From germline, CDR1 is MNHEY and CDR2 SVGAGI. The ends lost 1 base at V and 4 bases at J; junction bases unmatched: 0. CDR3 length: 15 amino acids. The CDR3 DNA reads as TGTGCCAGCAGTTACTTAGCGGGGGGGTACAATGAGCAGTTCTTC. The encoded protein is CASSYLAGGYNEQFF.

The chain couples TRBV3-1 (or the pseudogene TRBV3-2) to TRBJ2-7; 12 nucleotides agree with TRBD1. Germline-derived CDR1 and CDR2 are LGHDT and YNNKEL (reference sequence). The CDR3 contains 19 residues. J gave up 5 bases and V 0 bases, and 14 bases lay outside the gene matches. The CDR3, as DNA: TGTGCCAGCAGCCAAGATAGGGGACAGGGGGCCCGGAGTAACCACGAGCAGTACTTC. Translated: CASSQDRGQGARSNHEQYF.

The chain combines TRBV2 with TRBJ1-2; D is undetermined. CDR1 is SNHLY and CDR2 is FYNNEI in the germline V gene. V was cut by 7 bases and J by 3 bases, with 9 bases left in between. The CDR3 has 12 amino acids. The CDR3, as DNA: TGTGCCAGCATTCCGGAGGACTATGGCTACACCTTC. It translates to CASIPEDYGYTF. The full variable domain, completed using reference TRBV2 and TRBJ1-2, is EPEVTQTPSHQVTQMGQEVILRCVPISNHLYFYWYRQILGQKVEFLVSFYNNEISEKSEIFDDQFSVERPDGSNFTLKIRSTKLEDSAMYFCASIPEDYGYTFGSGTRLTVV.

This chain uses TRBV5-8 with TRBJ1-1; D is possibly TRBD1 (6 bases). CDR1 SGHTS and CDR2 YDEGEE come from the germline V gene. V lost 0 bases to trimming and J lost 0 bases, with 9 bases between them. The CDR3 is made up of 15 amino acids. The CDR3, as DNA: TGTGCCAGCAGCTTGGCCGGGACATTGAACACTGAAGCTTTCTTT. It is translated as CASSLAGTLNTEAFF.

This clone was detected once. This chain connects TRBV7-9 to TRBJ1-3; no reliable D call. This CDR3 has 15 residues. V lost 8 bases, J lost 8 bases, and 22 bases lay in between. Per germline, CDR1 SEHNR and CDR2 FQNEAQ (reference sequence). The CDR3 is CASGFRGGGSDTIYF. The CDR3 DNA sequence: TGTGCCAGCGGATTCCGGGGAGGAGGCTCCGACACCATATATTTT.

The chain employs TRBV9 and TRBJ2-1; D ambiguous. There are 12 residues in the CDR3. V lost 0 bases and J 10 bases, leaving 8 bases between the germline ends. Germline-derived CDR1 and CDR2 are SGDLS and YYNGEE. Written as DNA, the CDR3 is TGTGCCAGCAGCGTAGATAGAGGCGAGCAGTTCTTC. It specifies CASSVDRGEQFF.

The rearrangement uses TRBV7-2 and TRBJ2-1; D may be TRBD2 (5 bases). This CDR3 is built from 14 residues. CDR1 is SGHTA, CDR2 FQGNSA, per germline. The V end lost 5 bases, the J end lost 0 bases, and 8 bases lay between the germline ends. CDR3: CASSARDSYNEQFF. CDR3 sequence (DNA): TGTGCCAGCAGCGCCCGGGACTCCTACAATGAGCAGTTCTTC.

V gene TRBV6-5 combines with J gene TRBJ1-2; TRBD1 matches 9 bases. CDR3 length equals 15 residues. The junction had 7 bases not matched to a gene; V was cut back by 5 bases and J by 3 bases. Germline CDR1 is MNHEY and CDR2 is SVGAGI. For the CDR3, the DNA is TGTGCCAGCAGTCCAAGGACAGGGGCGGACTATGGCTACACCTTC. Amino acids: CASSPRTGADYGYTF.

As to this clone: One end of the junction does not line up with germline, which may come from a read error. Other DNA variants within this sample encode the same CDR3. The J gene is TRBJ1-5, the V gene TRBV18, with 9 nucleotides matching TRBD1. The CDR3 runs 14 residues. The germline V gene has CDR1 KGHSH and CDR2 LQKENI. The CDR3: CASSPQGAGQPQHF. CDR3 nucleotides: TGTGCCAGCTCCCCACAGGGGGCGGGTCAGCCCCAGCATTTT.

This chain joins TRBV29-1 and TRBJ2-2, with 8 bases matching TRBD1. The CDR3 is 14 amino acids. From germline, CDR1 is SQVTM and CDR2 ANQGSEA. V lost 4 bases to trimming and J lost 4 bases; unmatched junction nucleotides: 5. CDR3 residues: CSVADRGRTGELFF. CDR3 sequence (DNA): TGCAGCGTTGCCGACAGGGGACGCACCGGGGAGCTGTTTTTT.

The gene calls are TRBV5-5 and TRBJ2-2; the D gene is possibly TRBD2 (6 bases). Germline V CDR1 and CDR2: SGHKS, YYEKEE (reference sequence). This CDR3 has 16 amino acids. The V end lost 1 base, the J end lost 6 bases, and 16 bases lay between the germline ends. Here the CDR3 reads CASSLFVGEVAGELFF. The CDR3 DNA reads TGTGCCAGCAGCTTGTTTGTCGGGGAGGTGGCCGGGGAGCTGTTTTTT.

The J gene is TRBJ1-5, the V gene TRBV19; D is uncertain. The CDR3 totals 16 residues. The V gene lost 2 bases and the J gene lost 2 bases, with 13 bases spanning the gap. Per the germline V gene, CDR1 is LNHDA and CDR2 is SQIVND (reference sequence). The CDR3 region is CASSILNADGNQPQHF. In DNA form, the CDR3 reads TGTGCCAGTAGTATATTGAATGCAGATGGCAATCAGCCCCAGCATTTT.

The chain employs TRBV3-1 (or the pseudogene TRBV3-2) and TRBJ2-5, with D unclear. The CDR3 extends over 14 amino acids. V lost 3 bases and J lost 1, with 9 bases in between. Germline-derived CDR1 and CDR2 are LGHDT and YNNKEL (reference sequence). The chain's CDR3 is CASSQLVTQETQYF. In DNA, the CDR3 is TGTGCCAGCAGCCAGCTAGTAACCCAAGAGACCCAGTACTTC.

The chain joins TRBV5-1 to TRBJ2-1; 11 bases line up with TRBD2. The CDR3 is 17 residues long. V lost 0 bases, J lost 7 bases, and 9 bases stayed unmatched. Germline CDR1 is SGHRS and CDR2 is YFSETQ. The CDR3 coding sequence is TGCGCCAGCAGCTTGGTCCGAGGGACTAGCGGAAGGAATGAGCAGTTCTTC. Its translation: CASSLVRGTSGRNEQFF.

The gene calls are TRBV2 and TRBJ1-5; 12 bases fit TRBD1. The germline CDR1 and CDR2 sequences are SNHLY and FYNNEI. After removal of 6 bases from V and 2 bases from J, the junction contained 8 bases not matched to a gene. The CDR3 has 17 amino acids. Here the CDR3 DNA reads TGTGCCAGCAGGGGGACAGGGGGCTTAATGGGCAATCAGCCCCAGCATTTT. Translating gives CASRGTGGLMGNQPQHF. Full variable domain (remainder filled in from reference TRBV2 and TRBJ1-5): EPEVTQTPSHQVTQMGQEVILRCVPISNHLYFYWYRQILGQKVEFLVSFYNNEISEKSEIFDDQFSVERPDGSNFTLKIRSTKLEDSAMYFCASRGTGGLMGNQPQHFGDGTRLSIL.

This chain connects TRBV2 to TRBJ1-2; 7 positions agree with TRBD1. V dropped 7 bases and J dropped 5; count of bases not matched to a gene: 7. The CDR3 spans 13 residues. The germline V gene encodes CDR1 SNHLY and CDR2 FYNNEI. The CDR3 is CASTTTGPYGYTF. The CDR3 nucleotides read TGTGCCAGCACCACGACAGGGCCGTATGGCTACACCTTC.

The chain couples TRBV5-1 to TRBJ2-7, with 8 positions matching TRBD1. The V and J ends lost 3 bases and 2 bases, in that order; junction bases with no gene match: 10. The length of the CDR3 is 16 residues. Germline values: CDR1 SGHRS, CDR2 YFSETQ. The CDR3 bases are TGCGCCAGCAGCTCTCCACTGGACAGGGATACCTACGAGCAGTACTTC. It translates to CASSSPLDRDTYEQYF.

V and J are TRBV19 and TRBJ2-3; 8 bases map to TRBD2. Germline V gene lookup returns CDR1 LNHDA and CDR2 SQIVND (reference sequence). The CDR3 consists of 15 residues. The V segment lost 4 bases and the J segment 5 bases; nucleotides outside the gene matches: 8. The CDR3 here is CASSSSRGGEDTQYF. Here the CDR3 DNA reads TGTGCCAGTAGTAGTAGCCGGGGGGGCGAAGATACGCAGTATTTT.

This chain connects TRBV19 to TRBJ1-2; D is perhaps TRBD1 (5 bases). Trimming took 1 base from V and 10 from J, leaving 10 bases between them. The V gene's germline CDR1 is LNHDA and CDR2 SQIVND (reference sequence). This CDR3 spans 12 amino acids. The chain's CDR3 is CASSIARGNYTF. The CDR3 DNA reads TGTGCCAGTAGTATAGCACGGGGGAACTACACCTTC.

The chain has TRBV27 and TRBJ1-2; D is unclear. This CDR3 has 15 residues. V was shortened by 5 bases and J by 2 bases, with 15 bases between the two germline ends. Germline CDR1 MNHEY, CDR2 SMNVEV (reference sequence). This CDR3 reads CASSLRNSPNYGYTF. The CDR3 nucleotides read TGTGCCAGCAGTCTTAGGAACAGCCCGAACTATGGCTACACCTTC.